The 2 T cell receptor beta chains listed next were all sequenced from one sample in a study of T cells in Graves' hyperthyroidism and ophthalmopathy. RNA transcripts served as the template for amplifying TCR beta CDR3 regions. The HTBI primer set was used in a first-round RT-PCR of the TCR CDR3. Via MiXCR, TCRdb re-called the multiplex PCR reads, giving one row per CDR3 protein. The data show roughly 720,000 distinct CDR3 sequences, with 15% to 20% seen just once and about 16% held by the top ten. Input material: blood. These receptors originate from a man in his fifties with Graves' hyperthyroidism.

This clonotype was picked up one time. V and J are TRBV10-1 and TRBJ1-1; perhaps TRBD1 as D (5 bases). V shed 8 bases and J shed 5 bases, with 15 bases lying between them. The CDR3 is 13 residues long. The V gene's germline CDR1 is WNHNN and CDR2 SYGVQD (reference sequence). The CDR3 DNA reads TGCGCCAGCGAAGCCCTCGGGGGGACTGAAGCTTTCTTT. The encoded protein is CASEALGGTEAFF.

This clonotype has a handful of counts. This chain joins TRBV9 and TRBJ1-5; 10 bases line up with TRBD1. Germline trimming cut 3 bases from V and 4 bases from J; bases unmatched to any gene: 4. This CDR3 has 15 amino acids. Germline CDR1 reads SGDLS; CDR2 reads YYNGEE. The CDR3 region has the DNA TGTGCCAGCAGCGCGGGACAGGGGATGAATCAGCCCCAGCATTTT. It specifies CASSAGQGMNQPQHF.